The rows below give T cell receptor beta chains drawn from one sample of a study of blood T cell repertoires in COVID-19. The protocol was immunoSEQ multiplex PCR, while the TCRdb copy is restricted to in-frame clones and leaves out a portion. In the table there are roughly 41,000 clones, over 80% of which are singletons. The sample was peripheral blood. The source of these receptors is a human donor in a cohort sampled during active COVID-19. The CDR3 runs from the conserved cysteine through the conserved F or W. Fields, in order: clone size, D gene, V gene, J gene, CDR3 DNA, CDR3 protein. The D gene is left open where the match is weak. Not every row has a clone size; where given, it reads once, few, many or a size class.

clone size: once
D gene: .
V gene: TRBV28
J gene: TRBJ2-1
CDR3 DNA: TGTGCCAGCAGCACTCCTAGCGACCCCTACAATGAGCAGTTCTTC
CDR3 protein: CASSTPSDPYNEQFF

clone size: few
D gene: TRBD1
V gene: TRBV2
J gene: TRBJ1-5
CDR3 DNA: TGTGCCGCACAGGGGGCCAGCAATCAGCCCCAGCATTTT
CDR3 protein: CAAQGASNQPQHF

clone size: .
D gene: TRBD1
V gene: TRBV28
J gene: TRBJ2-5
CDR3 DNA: TGTGCCAGCAGCTATGACAGGGGATCGGAGACCCAGTACTTC
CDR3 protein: CASSYDRGSETQYF

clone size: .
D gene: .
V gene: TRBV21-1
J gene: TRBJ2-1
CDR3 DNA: TGTGCCAGCAGCAAAGTTGGGGGGTCCGCCAGTGAGCAGTTCTTC
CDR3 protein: CASSKVGGSASEQFF

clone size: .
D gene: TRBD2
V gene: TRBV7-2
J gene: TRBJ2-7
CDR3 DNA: TGTGCCAGCAGCTGGACTAGCGGGAACTACGAGCAGTACTTC
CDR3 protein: CASSWTSGNYEQYF

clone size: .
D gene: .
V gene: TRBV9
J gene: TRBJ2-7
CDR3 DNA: TGTGCCAGCAGCCCTCATGAGGGTTTCTCCTACGAGCAGTACTTC
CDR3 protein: CASSPHEGFSYEQYF

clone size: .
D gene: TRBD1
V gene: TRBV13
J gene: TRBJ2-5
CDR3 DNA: TGTGCCAGCAGCCTCCGACAGGGTCAAGAGACCCAGTACTTC
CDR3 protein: CASSLRQGQETQYF

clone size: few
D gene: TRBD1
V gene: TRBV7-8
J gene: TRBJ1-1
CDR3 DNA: TGTGCCAGCAGCTTAGACCTCTGGACAGGGGTGAACACTGAAGCTTTCTTT
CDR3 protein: CASSLDLWTGVNTEAFF

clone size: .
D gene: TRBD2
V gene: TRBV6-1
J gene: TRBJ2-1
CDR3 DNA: TGTGCCAGCAGTGAAGAGGCTAGCGGGAGCCATGAGCAGTTCTTC
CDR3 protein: CASSEEASGSHEQFF

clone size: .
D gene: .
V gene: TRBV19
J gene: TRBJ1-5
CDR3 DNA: TGTGCCAGTAGTATGGGGAGGGCGGATCAGCCCCAGCATTTT
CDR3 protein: CASSMGRADQPQHF

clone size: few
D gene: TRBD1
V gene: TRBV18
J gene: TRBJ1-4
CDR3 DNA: TGTGCCAGCTCACCTCTCGGACAGGAAGAAAAACTGTTTTTT
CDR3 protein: CASSPLGQEEKLFF

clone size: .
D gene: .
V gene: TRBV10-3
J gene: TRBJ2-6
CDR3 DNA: TGTGCCATCAGGATTTACACGGGACTGAACGACTCTGGGGCCAACGTCCTGACTTTC
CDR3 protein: CAIRIYTGLNDSGANVLTF

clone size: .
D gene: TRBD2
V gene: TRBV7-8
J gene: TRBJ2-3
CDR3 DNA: TGTGCCAGCAGCGACCTAATGGGGGGGATTGATACGCAGTATTTT
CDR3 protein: CASSDLMGGIDTQYF

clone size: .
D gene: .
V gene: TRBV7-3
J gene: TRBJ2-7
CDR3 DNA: TGTGCCAGCAGCTTAAACTCTCGGGACAAGACCTACGAGCAGTACTTC
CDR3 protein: CASSLNSRDKTYEQYF

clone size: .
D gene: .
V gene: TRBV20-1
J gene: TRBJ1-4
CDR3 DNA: TGCAGTGCTGGTGGGGGGGGTAATGAAAAACTGTTTTTT
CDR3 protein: CSAGGGGNEKLFF

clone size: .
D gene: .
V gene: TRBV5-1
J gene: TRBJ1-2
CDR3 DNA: TGCGCCAGCAGCTTGGATTCTGGGGGCTCTGGCTACACCTTC
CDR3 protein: CASSLDSGGSGYTF

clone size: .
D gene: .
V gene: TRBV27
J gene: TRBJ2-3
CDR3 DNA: TGTGCCAGCAGTTTATCTCAGACACCTAGCACAGATACGCAGTATTTT
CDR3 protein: CASSLSQTPSTDTQYF

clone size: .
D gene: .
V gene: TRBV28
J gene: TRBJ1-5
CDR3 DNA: TGTGCCAGCAGTTTATCACAAGGGGGCAATCAGCCCCAGCATTTT
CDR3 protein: CASSLSQGGNQPQHF

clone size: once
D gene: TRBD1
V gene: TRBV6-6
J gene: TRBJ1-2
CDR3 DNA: TGTGCCAGCAGCCGCGCTTCGGACAGGAGCTATGGCTACACCTTC
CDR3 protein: CASSRASDRSYGYTF

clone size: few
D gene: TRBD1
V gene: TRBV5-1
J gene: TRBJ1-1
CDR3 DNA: TGCGCCAGCAGCTCGGGACAGGGCACTGAAGCTTTCTTT
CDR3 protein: CASSSGQGTEAFF

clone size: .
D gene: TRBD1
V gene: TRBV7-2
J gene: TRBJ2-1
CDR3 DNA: TGTGCCAGCAGCGCAAGACCGGGACAGGGGAATGAGCAGTTCTTC
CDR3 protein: CASSARPGQGNEQFF

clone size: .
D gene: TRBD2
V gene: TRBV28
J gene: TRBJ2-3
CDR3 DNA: TGTGCCAGCAGTTTAGGGTTTAGCGGGCCAAGCACAGATACGCAGTATTTT
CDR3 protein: CASSLGFSGPSTDTQYF

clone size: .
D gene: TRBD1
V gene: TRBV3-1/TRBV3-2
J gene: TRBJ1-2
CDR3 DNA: TGTGCCAGCACCAGAAGCCTAACAGGGGGGGACTATGGCTACACCTTC
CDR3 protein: CASTRSLTGGDYGYTF

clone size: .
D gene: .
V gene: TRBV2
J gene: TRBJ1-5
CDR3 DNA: TGTGCCAGCAGTGGGGGGGGGCAGCGACAGCCCCAGCATTTT
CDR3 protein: CASSGGGQRQPQHF

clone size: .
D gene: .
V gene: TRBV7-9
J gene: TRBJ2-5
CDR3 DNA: TGTGCCAGCCACGACATCGGGGCGGGGGCTCAAGAGACCCAGTACTTC
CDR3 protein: CASHDIGAGAQETQYF

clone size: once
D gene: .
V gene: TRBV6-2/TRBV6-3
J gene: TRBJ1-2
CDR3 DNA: TGTGCCAGCAGTTACGGGGCAGGGGCCCGCTATGGCTACACCTTC
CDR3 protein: CASSYGAGARYGYTF

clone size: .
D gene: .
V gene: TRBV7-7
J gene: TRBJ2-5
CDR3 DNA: TGTGCCAGCAGCCCGGCAGGGCAGGGTGAGACCCAGTACTTC
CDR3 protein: CASSPAGQGETQYF

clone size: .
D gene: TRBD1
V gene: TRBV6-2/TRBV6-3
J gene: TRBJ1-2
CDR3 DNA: TGTGCCAGCAGTTGGCTAGGGACAGACACCTATGGCTACACCTTC
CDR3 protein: CASSWLGTDTYGYTF

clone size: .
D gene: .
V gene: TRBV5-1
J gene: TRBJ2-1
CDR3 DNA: TGCGCCAGCAGCTCTGGGGACACCTACAATGAGCAGTTCTTC
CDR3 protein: CASSSGDTYNEQFF

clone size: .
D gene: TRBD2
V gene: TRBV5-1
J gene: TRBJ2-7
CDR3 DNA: TGCGCCAGCAGCTTGGGGACTAGCGGCTACGAGCAGTACTTC
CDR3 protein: CASSLGTSGYEQYF

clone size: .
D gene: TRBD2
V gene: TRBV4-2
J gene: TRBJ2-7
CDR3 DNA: TGTGCCAGCAGCCAAGGACTAGCGCAATCCTACGAGCAGTACTTC
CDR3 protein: CASSQGLAQSYEQYF

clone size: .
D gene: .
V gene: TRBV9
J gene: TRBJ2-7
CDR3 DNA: TGTGCCAGCAGCGTAGACCCAGGGGTCGACGAGCAGTACTTC
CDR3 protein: CASSVDPGVDEQYF

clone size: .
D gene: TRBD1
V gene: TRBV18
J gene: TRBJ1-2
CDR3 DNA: TGTGCCAGCTCACCAGGTGTCGGGACAGGGAACTATGGCTACACCTTC
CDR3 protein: CASSPGVGTGNYGYTF

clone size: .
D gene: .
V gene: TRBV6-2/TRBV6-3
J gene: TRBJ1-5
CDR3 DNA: TGTGCCAGCAGTAGCGAATGGGGAGCAAATCAGCCCCAGCATTTT
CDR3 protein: CASSSEWGANQPQHF

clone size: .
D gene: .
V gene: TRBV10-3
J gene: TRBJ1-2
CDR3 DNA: TGTGCCATCAGTGAGTCGATGGCGCAGGGTGGCTACACCTTC
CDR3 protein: CAISESMAQGGYTF

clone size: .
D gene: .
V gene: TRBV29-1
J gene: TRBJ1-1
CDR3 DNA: TGCAGCGTTCAGGGGATCAACACTGAAGCTTTCTTT
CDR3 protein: CSVQGINTEAFF

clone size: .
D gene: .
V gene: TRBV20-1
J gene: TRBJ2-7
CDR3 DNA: TGCAGTGTTCGGAGTCCCCACGAGCAGTACTTC
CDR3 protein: CSVRSPHEQYF

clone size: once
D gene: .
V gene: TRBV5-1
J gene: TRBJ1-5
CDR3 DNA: TGCGCCAGCAGCTTGAGGGGCGATCAGCCCCAGCATTTT
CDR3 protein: CASSLRGDQPQHF

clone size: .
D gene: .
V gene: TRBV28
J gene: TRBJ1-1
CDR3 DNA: TGTGCCAGCAGTTTGGCAGACATGAACACTGAAGCTTTCTTT
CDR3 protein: CASSLADMNTEAFF

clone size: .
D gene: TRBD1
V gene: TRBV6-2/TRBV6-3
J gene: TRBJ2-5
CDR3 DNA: TGTGCCAGCAGTAACCGGGACAGGGGCACGGCTGGAGAGACCCAGTACTTC
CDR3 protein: CASSNRDRGTAGETQYF

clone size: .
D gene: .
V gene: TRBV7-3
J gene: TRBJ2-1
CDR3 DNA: TGTGCCAGCAGCTTAAGCCCTAGCGTCGGGAATGAGCAGTTCTTC
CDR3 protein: CASSLSPSVGNEQFF

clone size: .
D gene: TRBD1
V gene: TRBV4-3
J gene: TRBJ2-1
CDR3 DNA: TGCGCCAGCAGCCAAGGAGTGGGACAGGGGGCAGGTGAGCAGTTCTTC
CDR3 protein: CASSQGVGQGAGEQFF

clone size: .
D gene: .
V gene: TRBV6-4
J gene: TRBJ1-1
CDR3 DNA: TGTGCCAGCAGCGTCTCCCAACAGACTGAAGCTTTCTTT
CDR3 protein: CASSVSQQTEAFF

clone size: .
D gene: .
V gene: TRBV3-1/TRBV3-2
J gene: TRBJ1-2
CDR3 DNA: TGTGCCAGCAGCCAGGACCTCGGGGGGGCCGGGGGCTACACCTTC
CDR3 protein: CASSQDLGGAGGYTF

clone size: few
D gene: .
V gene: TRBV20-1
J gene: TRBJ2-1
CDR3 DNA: TGCAGTGCTAGTGTTTCCGGGGGGGCCAGGGGGATGTACAATGAGCAGTTCTTC
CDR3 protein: CSASVSGGARGMYNEQFF

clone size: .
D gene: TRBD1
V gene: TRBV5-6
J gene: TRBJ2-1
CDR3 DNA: TGTGCCAGCAGCTTGGATGGGACAGGGAGGAATGAGCAGTTCTTC
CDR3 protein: CASSLDGTGRNEQFF

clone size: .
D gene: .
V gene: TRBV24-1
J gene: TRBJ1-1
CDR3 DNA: TGTGCCACCAGTGAAACCGACCCGAATCAGGGCGACGGGACTGAAGCTTTCTTT
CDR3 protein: CATSETDPNQGDGTEAFF

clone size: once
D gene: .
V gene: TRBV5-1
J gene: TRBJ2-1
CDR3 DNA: TGCGCCAGCAGCCTTAACAATGAGCAGTTCTTC
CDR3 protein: CASSLNNEQFF

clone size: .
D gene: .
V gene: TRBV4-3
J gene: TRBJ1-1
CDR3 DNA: TGCGCCAGCAGCCAAGATAGTACCCTCAGGGGCGGGAGCACTGAAGCTTTCTTT
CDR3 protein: CASSQDSTLRGGSTEAFF

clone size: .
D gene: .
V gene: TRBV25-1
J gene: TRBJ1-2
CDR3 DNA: TGTGCCAGCAGTGAAACCGGCCAGGGCCTAAACTATGGCTACACCTTC
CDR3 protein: CASSETGQGLNYGYTF

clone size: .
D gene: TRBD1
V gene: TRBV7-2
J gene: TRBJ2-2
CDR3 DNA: TGTGCCAGCAGCCCCCAGACAGGGAGAGGGACCGGGGAGCTGTTTTTT
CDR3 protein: CASSPQTGRGTGELFF

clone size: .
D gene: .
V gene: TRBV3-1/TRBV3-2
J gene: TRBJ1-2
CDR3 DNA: TGTGCCCGCGCCGCGGGGGGGGGCTACACCTTC
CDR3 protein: CARAAGGGYTF

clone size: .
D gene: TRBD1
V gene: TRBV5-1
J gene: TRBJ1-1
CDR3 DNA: TGCGCCAGCAGCTTGGCCGGGGACAGGGGGTCTTTCTTT
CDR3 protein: CASSLAGDRGSFF